Below are 6 T cell receptor beta chains sequenced from a single sample in a study of cytomegalovirus exposure and HLA in healthy donors (dated by TCRdb to about 2017). The library was made by the immunoSEQ multiplex PCR assay. For the multiplex PCR, a mixture combining 60 forward primers for TCR Vbeta segments and 13 reverse primers for TCR Jbeta segments was used. In its TCRdb copy, this immuneACCESS table keeps in-frame sequences only and misses some clones. Where compared with another copy, unresolved V genes explain less than half of these, and the others have no known cause. This sample is represented by fewer than 200,000 clones; roughly 80% of them were singletons. The ten largest clones represent under 5% of the sample. The sample consisted of PBMCs. The receptor set was obtained from a woman aged 45-60 years in good health and CMV-seropositive.

This chain uses TRBV11-2 with TRBJ2-7; 7 positions match TRBD1. This CDR3 is built from 14 residues. Germline trimming cut 4 bases from V and 3 bases from J; bases unmatched to any gene: 6. Germline V gives CDR1 SGHAT, CDR2 FQNNGV. Here the CDR3 reads CASSSRGQVYEQYF. CDR3 sequence (DNA): TGTGCCAGCAGCTCCAGAGGACAGGTCTACGAGCAGTACTTC.

V usage is TRBV6-1 and J usage is TRBJ2-7, with 9 bases matching TRBD2. The CDR3 sequence is 19 residues long. The germline CDR1 and CDR2 sequences are MNHNS and SASEGT. V dropped 2 bases and J dropped 3; count of bases not matched to a gene: 17. CDR3 residues: CASSESFKWALAGVYEQYF. The CDR3 DNA follows: TGTGCCAGCAGTGAAAGTTTCAAGTGGGCATTAGCGGGAGTCTACGAGCAGTACTTC.

This chain links TRBV2 with TRBJ2-2, with a weak D call TRBD2 (7 bases). The CDR3 is 14 amino acids. The germline CDR1 and CDR2 sequences are SNHLY and FYNNEI. Trimming left V 6 bases short and J 4 bases short, with 12 bases between. The CDR3 DNA sequence: TGTGCCAGCAGCCCTAGGGGGGGCACCGGGGAGCTGTTTTTT. It codes for CASSPRGGTGELFF.

The chain carries TRBV27 and TRBJ2-7, with 7 nucleotides matching TRBD1. Germline-derived CDR1 and CDR2 are MNHEY and SMNVEV (reference sequence). V dropped 7 bases and J dropped 3; count of bases not matched to a gene: 12. There are 15 residues in the CDR3. The CDR3 DNA reads as TGTGCCAGCAAAGTCAGGGGGAATAACTGCTACGAGCAGTACTTC. Encoded protein: CASKVRGNNCYEQYF.

This clone has only one observation. V usage is TRBV29-1 and J usage is TRBJ2-5; no clear D gene. Germline CDR1 and CDR2: SQVTM and ANQGSEA. The CDR3 is 10 amino acids. V lost 6 bases and J lost 4, with 6 bases in between. The CDR3 DNA is TGCAGCGTCTCGGGAGAGACCCAGTACTTC. Encoded protein: CSVSGETQYF.

This chain links TRBV5-4 with TRBJ2-6; 8 bases are a match to TRBD1. This CDR3 contains 13 residues. V shed 4 bases and J 11 bases; nucleotides not matched to a gene: 5. The V gene's germline CDR1 is SGHNT and CDR2 YYREEE (reference sequence). CDR3 in amino acids: CASSPGQGYVLTF. For the CDR3, the DNA is TGTGCCAGCAGCCCTGGACAGGGCTACGTCCTGACTTTC.